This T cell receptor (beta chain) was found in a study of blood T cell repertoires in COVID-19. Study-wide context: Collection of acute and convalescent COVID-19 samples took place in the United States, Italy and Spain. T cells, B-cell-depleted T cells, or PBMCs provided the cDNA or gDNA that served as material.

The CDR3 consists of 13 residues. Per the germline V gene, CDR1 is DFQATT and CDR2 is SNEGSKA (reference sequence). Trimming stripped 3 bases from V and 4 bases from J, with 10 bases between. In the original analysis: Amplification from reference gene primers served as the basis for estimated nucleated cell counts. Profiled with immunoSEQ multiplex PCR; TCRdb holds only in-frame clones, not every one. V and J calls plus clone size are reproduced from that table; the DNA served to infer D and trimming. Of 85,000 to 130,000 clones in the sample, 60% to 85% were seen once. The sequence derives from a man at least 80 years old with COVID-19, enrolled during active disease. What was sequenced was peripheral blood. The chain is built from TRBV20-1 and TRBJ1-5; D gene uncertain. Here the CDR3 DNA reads TGCAGTGCTAGTCGAGATTCGAATCAGCCCCAGCATTTT. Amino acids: CSASRDSNQPQHF.